This record covers a single T cell receptor (beta chain). As yet, its antigen is unknown. This sample stems from a study of T-cell reconstitution after alpha-beta-depleted transplantation in children. Study-wide results and limits: The study reportedly traced alpha-beta T cells about two months after transplant to several hundred expanded graft clones. Surviving recipient cells, namely T cells and thymic progenitors, were the source of high day-60 TCRbeta diversity in some patients. Most T-cell counts and diversity one year after the transplant came from T cells that were newly produced.

The TCRbeta library was prepared with unique molecular identifiers. TCRdb re-called the PCR reads through MiXCR, storing one row per CDR3 protein. This sample has some 460,000 distinct CDR3 sequences; roughly 16% occur once, and the top ten carry about 32%. The CDR3 extends over 13 amino acids. V gave up 7 bases and J gave up 9 bases, with 19 bases separating them. This chain uses TRBV12-3 or TRBV12-4 with TRBJ2-7, with D perhaps matching TRBD1 (5 bases). This clonotype originated in a boy younger than two who had a stem cell transplant for Wiskott-Aldrich syndrome, so the T cells may come from the graft donor. Sequencing was performed on PBMCs, mostly from graft donor cells, taken 360 days after TCRalphabeta/CD19-depleted stem cell transplant. The CDR3 reads CASKLTQGHGQYF. In DNA, the CDR3 is TGTGCCAGCAAGTTAACCCAGGGCCACGGGCAGTACTTC.